One TCR beta chain is described in this entry. Generated by immunoSEQ multiplex PCR, the TCRdb table keeps only in-frame clones and is missing some. The repertoire holds a few hundred thousand clones, approximately 86% seen once, with around 0.8% in the top ten. This sample was included in a study of blood T cell repertoires in COVID-19. Study overall: Sites across the United States, Italy and Spain contributed samples from acute and convalescent COVID-19. PBMCs, B-cell-depleted T cells, or T cells were the source of the cDNA or gDNA that made up the material.

Sequenced: peripheral blood. This sequence was found in a woman aged 25 to 45 with acute or convalescent COVID-19.

This chain's CDR3 is CASRVMENEKLFF. CDR3 nucleotide sequence: TGTGCCAGCAGAGTGATGGAGAATGAAAAACTGTTTTTT. J is TRBJ1-4 and V is TRBV7-9; no reliable D call. V shed 6 bases and J shed 5 bases, with 10 bases lying between them. The CDR3 is 13 amino acids. Germline lookup yields CDR1 SEHNR and CDR2 FQNEAQ (reference sequence). Based on the CDR3 plus reference TRBV7-9 and TRBJ1-4, the full variable domain is DTGVSQNPRHKITKRGQNVTFRCDPISEHNRLYWYRQTLGQGPEFLTYFQNEAQLEKSRLLSDRFSAERPKGSFSTLEIQRTEQGDSAMYLCASRVMENEKLFFGSGTQLSVL.